The clone carrying this TCR beta chain was seen only a few times. The source of the sample is a study of technical replicates of blood from a few donors. The table came from immunoSEQ multiplex PCR; TCRdb's copy has only in-frame clones and leaves some out. In the table there are about 66,000 clones, roughly 93% of which are singletons. Germline CDR1 SGHRS, CDR2 YFSETQ. This CDR3 spans 14 amino acids. J lost 4 bases, V lost 1 base, and 4 bases had no gene match. This TCR came from a human donor in good health. The sample taken for sequencing was T cells isolated from PBMCs. This rearrangement joins TRBV5-1 to TRBJ1-1, with TRBD1 matching over 7 bases. The CDR3 spells CASSLPQGGTEAFF. The CDR3 DNA is TGCGCCAGCAGCTTGCCGCAGGGGGGCACTGAAGCTTTCTTT.